This T cell receptor beta chain was sequenced in a study of blood T cell repertoires in COVID-19. As for the study in general: Donors in the United States, Italy and Spain gave samples during acute or convalescent COVID-19. Sample material is recorded as cDNA or gDNA derived from T cells, B-cell-depleted T cells, or PBMCs.

TCRdb's table, derived via immunoSEQ multiplex PCR, lists solely in-frame clones and lacks some. The sample lists hundreds of thousands of clones; around 88% were seen once. Residents of 20 to 25 US areas, aged roughly 18 to 89 years, made up the participants. The study counted Cohort 3 donors as recovered given two negative PCRs, clearance, or symptom resolution. With 6 bases clipped from V and 5 bases from J, the junction kept 17 bases outside the gene matches. The CDR3 sequence is 17 residues long. Germline CDR1 KGHDR, CDR2 SFDVKD. This TCR came from a woman aged 40-49 years who had recovered from COVID-19. Sample: PBMCs or T cells enriched from blood (not recorded which). This sequence joins TRBV24-1 and TRBJ2-7, with 8 bases matching TRBD1. DNA of the CDR3: TGTGCCACCAGTCTACGGACAGGGAAGCGCACGAGGAACGAGCAGTACTTC. Residues: CATSLRTGKRTRNEQYF.